These 2 T cell receptor beta chains originate from one sample sequenced in a study of blood T cells in healthy people across ages. PCR was performed a second time for about 7 to 11 cycles using a sample-barcoded 5' primer and a J-beta primer mix. TCRdb re-called the 5' RACE reads with MiXCR, one entry per CDR3 protein. The top ten clones hold approximately 22% of a sample with around 1,800,000 distinct CDR3 sequences, roughly two fifths of them seen once. The specimen was blood. The receptors come from a human donor in good health.

The rearrangement uses TRBV7-2 and TRBJ2-3; the match to TRBD1 covers 8 bases. This CDR3 comprises 18 residues. J gave up 0 bases and V 5 bases, and 13 bases lay outside the gene matches. CDR1 is SGHTA, CDR2 FQGNSA, per germline. The CDR3 here is CASSAETGTGTSTDTQYF. In DNA form, the CDR3 reads TGTGCCAGCAGCGCGGAGACCGGGACAGGTACTAGCACAGATACGCAGTATTTT. The full variable domain, rest sourced from reference TRBV7-2 and TRBJ2-3, is GAGVSQSPSNKVTEKGKDVELRCDPISGHTALYWYRQSLGQGLEFLIYFQGNSAPDKSGLPSDRFSAERTGGSVSTLTIQRTQQEDSAVYLCASSAETGTGTSTDTQYFGPGTRLTVL.

The V gene is TRBV20-1, the J gene TRBJ2-7, with D perhaps matching TRBD1 (5 bases). The CDR3 is 16 residues long. V shed 0 bases and J shed 5 bases, with 20 bases lying between them. Germline V gives CDR1 DFQATT, CDR2 SNEGSKA (reference sequence). The chain's CDR3 is CSARDKGQVYYNEQYF. The CDR3 coding sequence is TGCAGTGCTAGAGATAAGGGGCAGGTGTATTACAACGAGCAGTACTTC.